These T cell receptor beta chains were read from a single sample in a study of blood T cell repertoires in COVID-19. Clones were read by immunoSEQ multiplex PCR, and TCRdb kept only the in-frame ones, dropping some. Among about 250,000 clones listed, around 85% were seen once. Sequences were obtained from peripheral blood. These receptors all stem from a man of 80 years or more with acute or convalescent COVID-19. Each CDR3 is given with its conserved first and last residue.

CAISHPSGSAGDTQYF,TRBJ2-3,TRBV10-3
CASRRGLAGAFASYNEQFF,TRBJ2-1,TRBV19
CASSRGEAYEQYF,TRBJ2-7,TRBV18
CASRPAGGLADHYEQYF,TRBJ2-7,TRBV2
CASSPDRGALPQHF,TRBJ1-5,TRBV7-2
CASSLRGQGFGYTF,TRBJ1-2,TRBV27
CASSLGGLAGTDTQYF,TRBJ2-3,TRBV5-1
CASSLDRGHEQYF,TRBJ2-7,TRBV27
CASSLVRQGGGEKLFF,TRBJ1-4,TRBV5-1
CASSVDEGWQPQHF,TRBJ1-5,TRBV9
CASSQGGAGANEQFF,TRBJ2-1,TRBV4-2
CASSPRRGPRDTQYF,TRBJ2-3,TRBV18
CASSPRLAGNYEQYF,TRBJ2-7,TRBV19
CAIRTGTYEQYF,TRBJ2-7,TRBV10-3
CASSLRDNTDTQYF,TRBJ2-3,TRBV14
CASSFSTGTKTDTQYF,TRBJ2-3,TRBV5-4
CASSSQGPTNEAFF,TRBJ1-1,TRBV28
CASSTSGGFNEQFF,TRBJ2-1,TRBV11-3
CASSIRGFPNYGYTF,TRBJ1-2,TRBV19
CASSLYMSSYNEQFF,TRBJ2-1,TRBV14
CASSLYGYTF,TRBJ1-2,TRBV6-6
CASSQGRPYNSPLHF,TRBJ1-6,TRBV3-1/TRBV3-2
CASRVTAGVAGETQYF,TRBJ2-5,TRBV27
CASSGRGLSYEQYF,TRBJ2-7,TRBV5-4
CASSLGVAGAWDNEQFF,TRBJ2-1,TRBV5-1
CASSLDGTGGPLNEKLFF,TRBJ1-4,TRBV5-6
CASTYLGAMNTEAFF,TRBJ1-1,TRBV5-1
CASGTGYRNTIYF,TRBJ1-3,TRBV7-9
CASSPDQPQHF,TRBJ1-5,TRBV7-9
CASSDILARLSYNEQFF,TRBJ2-1,TRBV5-6
CASRPQWLAGTDTQYF,TRBJ2-3,TRBV7-9
CASSIWGTGTNTDTQYF,TRBJ2-3,TRBV19
CAIRPGGPGEQYF,TRBJ2-7,TRBV10-3
CASSGPGQGFTRTGELFF,TRBJ2-2,TRBV6-1
CATSDLGQVPLGTGELFF,TRBJ2-2,TRBV24-1
CASSLQSGQGSGYTF,TRBJ1-2,TRBV5-4
CASSLGGGYLNEQFF,TRBJ2-1,TRBV11-3
CASSSGGSVSYEQYF,TRBJ2-7,TRBV19
CASSRRITGGETQYF,TRBJ2-5,TRBV6-5
CASSLDRASYEQYF,TRBJ2-7,TRBV6-5
CASSLTSGGTDTQYF,TRBJ2-3,TRBV5-1
CASSLPTVNTEAFF,TRBJ1-1,TRBV18
CASSLSQGGYEKLFF,TRBJ1-4,TRBV7-9
CASRTGSGNTIYF,TRBJ1-3,TRBV7-9
CASSTTSGSGNEQFF,TRBJ2-1,TRBV7-3
CASGTGYYEQYF,TRBJ2-7,TRBV10-3
CASSQVAGGVSYNEQFF,TRBJ2-1,TRBV4-1
CASSSGGPNYEQYF,TRBJ2-7,TRBV28